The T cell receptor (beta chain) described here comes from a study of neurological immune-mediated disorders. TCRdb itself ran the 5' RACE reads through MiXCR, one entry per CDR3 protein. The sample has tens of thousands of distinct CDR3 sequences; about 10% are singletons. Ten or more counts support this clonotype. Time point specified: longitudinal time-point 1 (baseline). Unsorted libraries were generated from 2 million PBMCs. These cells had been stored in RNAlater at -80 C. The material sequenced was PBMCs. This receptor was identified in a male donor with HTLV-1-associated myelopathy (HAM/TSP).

The CDR3: CASSLEGQGIYNEQFF. As DNA, the CDR3 is TGCGCCAGCAGCTTGGAGGGACAGGGGATCTACAATGAGCAGTTCTTC. The V call is TRBV5-1, the J call TRBJ2-1, with TRBD1 matching over 10 bases. The germline V gene encodes CDR1 SGHRS and CDR2 YFSETQ. The CDR3 is made up of 16 amino acids. J lost 3 bases, V lost 0 bases, and 3 bases had no gene match. The whole variable domain, filled in from reference TRBV5-1 and TRBJ2-1, reads KAGVTQTPRYLIKTRGQQVTLSCSPISGHRSVSWYQQTPGQGLQFLFEYFSETQRNKGNFPGRFSGRQFSNSRSEMNVSTLELGDSALYLCASSLEGQGIYNEQFFGPGTRLTVL.